This entry lists 9 T cell receptor beta chains sequenced from one sample in a study of cytomegalovirus exposure and HLA in healthy donors. The PCR was carried out with 60 Vbeta primers and 13 Jbeta primers. Data came from immunoSEQ multiplex PCR; TCRdb stores just in-frame clones and leaves some out. The sample contains around 100,000 clones, under 80% of which appear only once. The sample comprised PBMCs. These receptors were taken from a man between 40 and 49 years old in good health and CMV-seronegative.

In its sample, this clone was seen a few times. The sample carries other DNA sequences with the same CDR3. This chain links TRBV28 with TRBJ1-2, with D perhaps matching TRBD1 (6 bases). CDR3 length: 15 amino acids. Trimming pared 0 bases from V and 2 bases from J, leaving 10 bases between. CDR1 is MDHEN, CDR2 SYDVKM, per germline. The DNA of the CDR3 is TGTGCCAGCAGTTTATGGGGGGCTTCAAACTATGGCTACACCTTC. The encoded protein is CASSLWGASNYGYTF.

This chain connects TRBV10-2 to TRBJ2-7, with D tentatively TRBD1 (6 bases). CDR3 length: 12 residues. Germline V gene data show CDR1 as WSHSY and CDR2 as SAAADI. The V end lost 3 bases, the J end lost 4 bases, and 7 bases lay between the germline ends. CDR3: CASSERGYEQYF. DNA for the CDR3: TGCGCCAGCAGTGAAAGGGGGTACGAGCAGTACTTC.

J is TRBJ1-1 and V is TRBV12-5; D is unresolved. This CDR3 is built from 11 residues. V dropped 6 bases and J dropped 11 bases, with 13 bases sitting between them. Per germline, CDR1 LGHNT and CDR2 FRNRAP. CDR3 loop: CASGPGSMAFF. CDR3 coding DNA: TGTGCTAGTGGCCCAGGTTCTATGGCTTTCTTT.

In its sample, this clone was seen a few times. This chain links TRBV5-1 with TRBJ1-1, with D possibly being TRBD1 (6 bases). With 2 bases removed from V and 1 base from J, the gap between germline ends came to 9 bases. This CDR3 has 14 residues. Germline V gene data show CDR1 as SGHRS and CDR2 as YFSETQ. CDR3: CASSLIGGNTEAFF. CDR3 nucleotide sequence: TGCGCCAGCAGCTTAATAGGGGGGAACACTGAAGCTTTCTTT.

The chain has TRBV9 and TRBJ2-1; 10 bases match TRBD2. The V gene end was trimmed by 3 bases and the J gene end by 4 bases; junction bases not matched to a gene: 4. The CDR3 is made up of 15 amino acids. Germline V gene lookup returns CDR1 SGDLS and CDR2 YYNGEE. The CDR3 sequence is CASSASGGAYNEQFF. For the CDR3, the DNA is TGTGCCAGCAGCGCAAGCGGGGGGGCATACAATGAGCAGTTCTTC.

This chain uses TRBV6-5 with TRBJ1-2; D call uncertain. Germline CDR1 MNHEY, CDR2 SVGAGI. V lost 4 bases, J lost 2 bases, and 11 bases lay in between. The CDR3 totals 14 residues. CDR3 nucleotide sequence: TGTGCCAGCAGTTCCCAAGGCAGGAACTATGGCTACACCTTC. It specifies CASSSQGRNYGYTF.

The chain employs TRBV5-4 and TRBJ2-7; 7 nucleotides agree with TRBD2. Germline loops: CDR1 SGHNT, CDR2 YYREEE (reference sequence). The junction had 15 bases not matched to a gene; V was cut back by 3 bases and J by 9 bases. The CDR3 is made up of 15 amino acids. The CDR3 DNA follows: TGTGCCAGCAGCTCCATTATAGCGGGCCCCGAAGGGCAGTACTTC. Protein product: CASSSIIAGPEGQYF.

The V and J genes are TRBV5-1 and TRBJ1-1; 8 nucleotides line up with TRBD1. CDR1 and CDR2 from the germline V gene are SGHRS and YFSETQ. The CDR3 totals 16 residues. With 1 base clipped from V and 13 bases from J, the junction kept 18 bases outside the gene matches. CDR3 DNA sequence: TGCGCCAGCAGCTTGCTCCCGGGACAGGCTTCGAAAGATGGTTTCTTT. Its protein is CASSLLPGQASKDGFF.

The chain employs TRBV9 and TRBJ1-4; 8 positions match TRBD1. The junction had 11 bases not matched to a gene; V was cut back by 0 bases and J by 10 bases. This CDR3 is built from 16 residues. Per germline, CDR1 SGDLS and CDR2 YYNGEE. This CDR3 is CASSVEGQAMSGKLFF. CDR3 nucleotide sequence: TGTGCCAGCAGCGTAGAGGGACAGGCAATGAGTGGAAAACTGTTTTTT.